This TCR beta chain originates from a study of T cells in localized non-small cell lung cancer (dated by TCRdb to 2019 to 2021). With regard to the full study: The study examined T cell repertoires in roughly 240 patients with early-stage NSCLC and compared tumors with uninvolved tumor-adjacent lungs. The cohort was made up of around 240 treatment-naive NSCLC patients whose localized lung tumors had been resected. The mean age of the NSCLC patients was less than 70 years, with 120 to 150 men and about a hundred women. Results the study describes overall, beyond this receptor: Uninvolved tumor-adjacent lung showed the highest T cell clonality, higher than tumor, which suggests more focused antigenic responses in the adjacent lung. Longer overall survival was associated with higher blood T cell density, whereas shorter survival was associated with higher adjacent-lung clonality. Because multi-region tumor sequencing was not done, intratumor heterogeneity could not be ruled out. Because the study design was exploratory, TCR variables were selected using unadjusted p-values without false-discovery rate correction. A median of approximately 50 of the top 100 tumor clones turned up in the paired uninvolved adjacent lung, and approximately 30 of those clones also ranked among the top 100 of that same adjacent lung.

At diagnosis, tumor, uninvolved tumor-adjacent lung and peripheral blood were collected and then preserved as a mix of FFPE and fresh-frozen material. For TCR repertoire profiling, blood samples were analyzed in the form of peripheral blood mononuclear cells. Including cysteine and phenylalanine, the CDR3 has 14 amino acids. The entry retains the CDR3 DNA only, 42 bases that are in frame from base 1. V is reduced by 0 bases and J by 9 bases, leaving a spacing of 13 bases between them. From the germline V gene, CDR1 is LGHNA and CDR2 is YNFKEQ. TCR beta CDR3 regions were sequenced from DNA using the immunoSEQ Assay. The published analysis was carried out like this. To compute T cell density, TCR beta template counts were normalized to usable DNA, which was estimated by amplifying housekeeping genes. The preseqR package was used to estimate richness by extrapolating to 400,000 templates for PBMC samples and to 120,000 templates for tissue samples. Clonality was calculated as one minus Pielou's evenness. Differential abundance testing on productive amino-acid clonotypes, with a minimum total count of 5 and an alpha of 0.1, was used to identify tissue-enriched TCRs. The Jaccard Index and the Morisita Overlap Index were used to measure repertoire overlap between compartments. GLIPH clustered TCR beta CDR3s with public tetramer-defined viral CDR3s; viral motifs required at least three viral sequences plus V-gene enrichment. Entries here come from immuneACCESS through TCRdb and include only in-frame sequences with V and J called. Some clones fail to appear in such tables; in the studies checked, an unresolved V gene covers under half of the shortfall, and the cause of the remainder is unknown. The V and J calls and the clone size are those of that table, but D and trimming were determined from the DNA. The sample yields about 52,000 clones; approximately 86% were counted once. Around 16% of the sample belongs to the ten largest clones.

Details on this clone: Its recognized antigen is unknown. No per-base quality is available; no much larger clone lies one base away.

The specimen comprised PBMCs, sampled before any cancer treatment. This receptor was taken from a female donor with stage II lung adenocarcinoma. The chain is encoded by TRBV4-2 joined to TRBJ2-3; the D gene cannot be resolved reliably. CDR3 region: CASSQEARDGTQYF. The DNA sequence follows: TGTGCCAGCAGCCAAGAAGCCCGTGATGGAACGCAGTATTTT.